These T cell receptor beta chains were read from a single sample in a study of blood T cells in healthy people across ages. From the 5' RACE reads, TCRdb called clonotypes with MiXCR, one entry per CDR3 protein. The repertoire holds approximately 850,000 distinct CDR3 sequences, 55% to 75% seen once, with around 22% in the top ten. The sequencing input was blood. These receptor sequences come from a man aged 25-40 years in good health. Each CDR3 is given with its conserved first and last residue. Each record gives: CDR3 protein, CDR3 DNA, clone size, D gene, V gene, J gene. A D gene is named only where the DNA matches it firmly. Rows give clone size only sometimes, using once, few, many, or a class for an expanded clone.

cdr3_aa: CASKGPTGRFF; cdr3_nt: TGTGCCAGCAAGGGACCGACAGGCCGGTTCTTC; clone_size: many; d_call: .; v_call: TRBV2; j_call: TRBJ2-1
cdr3_aa: CSVSGPSSTYEQYF; cdr3_nt: TGCAGCGTTAGCGGGCCTAGCTCCACCTACGAGCAGTACTTC; clone_size: few; d_call: .; v_call: TRBV29-1; j_call: TRBJ2-7
cdr3_aa: CASSDYFSGTKNEKLFF; cdr3_nt: TGCGCCAGCAGTGATTACTTTAGTGGGACCAAAAATGAAAAACTGTTTTTT; clone_size: .; d_call: .; v_call: TRBV10-2; j_call: TRBJ1-4
cdr3_aa: CASSQDQLAGENEQYF; cdr3_nt: TGTGCCAGCAGCCAAGATCAACTAGCGGGGGAGAACGAGCAGTACTTC; clone_size: .; d_call: TRBD2; v_call: TRBV4-2; j_call: TRBJ2-7
cdr3_aa: CSASSGSRDTQYF; cdr3_nt: TGCAGTGCTAGCTCGGGTTCCAGGGATACGCAGTATTTT; clone_size: .; d_call: .; v_call: TRBV20-1; j_call: TRBJ2-3
cdr3_aa: CSVRFTESSYEQYF; cdr3_nt: TGCAGCGTTCGGTTCACGGAAAGCTCCTACGAGCAGTACTTC; clone_size: few; d_call: .; v_call: TRBV29-1; j_call: TRBJ2-7
cdr3_aa: CAITRDSLALTYEQYF; cdr3_nt: TGTGCCATCACCCGGGACAGCCTAGCTTTAACCTACGAGCAGTACTTC; clone_size: .; d_call: TRBD1; v_call: TRBV10-3; j_call: TRBJ2-7
cdr3_aa: CASSAGEQETQYF; cdr3_nt: TGCGCCAGCAGCGCGGGGGAGCAAGAGACCCAGTACTTC; clone_size: few; d_call: TRBD2; v_call: TRBV5-1; j_call: TRBJ2-5
cdr3_aa: CSLQSGSLYNEQFF; cdr3_nt: TGCAGTCTCCAGAGCGGGAGTTTATACAATGAGCAGTTCTTC; clone_size: .; d_call: TRBD2; v_call: TRBV20-1; j_call: TRBJ2-1
cdr3_aa: CASSYLGGVANEQFF; cdr3_nt: TGCGCCAGCAGCTACTTGGGAGGGGTTGCCAATGAGCAGTTCTTC; clone_size: .; d_call: TRBD2; v_call: TRBV5-1; j_call: TRBJ2-1
cdr3_aa: CAISDGTSGVGEQFF; cdr3_nt: TGTGCCATCAGTGACGGGACTAGCGGGGTAGGCGAGCAGTTCTTC; clone_size: .; d_call: TRBD2; v_call: TRBV10-3; j_call: TRBJ2-1
cdr3_aa: CASSVGFEGTYEQYF; cdr3_nt: TGTGCCAGCAGCGTAGGGTTTGAGGGGACGTACGAGCAGTACTTC; clone_size: .; d_call: .; v_call: TRBV9; j_call: TRBJ2-7
cdr3_aa: CASSPEQISSYEQYF; cdr3_nt: TGTGCCAGCAGCCCAGAACAGATAAGCTCCTACGAGCAGTACTTC; clone_size: .; d_call: .; v_call: TRBV7-2; j_call: TRBJ2-7
cdr3_aa: CAWSPGYSNQPQHF; cdr3_nt: TGTGCCTGGAGTCCTGGCTATAGCAATCAGCCCCAGCATTTT; clone_size: .; d_call: .; v_call: TRBV30; j_call: TRBJ1-5
cdr3_aa: CAWSRGPTGELFF; cdr3_nt: TGTGCCTGGAGTAGGGGGCCCACCGGGGAGCTGTTTTTT; clone_size: .; d_call: TRBD1; v_call: TRBV30; j_call: TRBJ2-2
cdr3_aa: CASSSEREGEAQYF; cdr3_nt: TGTGCCAGCAGCTCCGAACGGGAGGGGGAGGCGCAGTATTTT; clone_size: few; d_call: TRBD2; v_call: TRBV7-9; j_call: TRBJ2-3
cdr3_aa: CASSPVGKEQFF; cdr3_nt: TGTGCCAGCAGCCCGGTGGGGAAGGAACAGTTCTTC; clone_size: .; d_call: .; v_call: TRBV5-4; j_call: TRBJ2-1
cdr3_aa: CASMGRLANNEQFF; cdr3_nt: TGTGCCAGCATGGGGAGACTAGCAAACAATGAGCAGTTCTTC; clone_size: few; d_call: TRBD2; v_call: TRBV6-5; j_call: TRBJ2-1
cdr3_aa: CSASDFLAGGQYF; cdr3_nt: TGCAGTGCTAGCGACTTCCTAGCGGGAGGGCAGTACTTC; clone_size: .; d_call: TRBD2; v_call: TRBV20-1; j_call: TRBJ2-7
cdr3_aa: CASSQEFASLEAFF; cdr3_nt: TGCGCCAGCAGCCAAGAATTCGCCAGCCTAGAAGCTTTCTTT; clone_size: few; d_call: .; v_call: TRBV4-1; j_call: TRBJ1-1
cdr3_aa: CASSQDLGTGYSYEQYF; cdr3_nt: TGCGCCAGCAGCCAAGATTTAGGGACAGGGTACTCCTACGAGCAGTACTTC; clone_size: .; d_call: TRBD1; v_call: TRBV4-1; j_call: TRBJ2-7
cdr3_aa: CATSRSTGDEQYF; cdr3_nt: TGTGCCACCAGCAGATCAACAGGGGATGAGCAGTACTTC; clone_size: once; d_call: TRBD1; v_call: TRBV15; j_call: TRBJ2-5
cdr3_aa: CASSRESSYNSPLHF; cdr3_nt: TGTGCCAGCTCCCGGGAGAGCTCCTATAATTCACCCCTCCACTTT; clone_size: few; d_call: .; v_call: TRBV7-2; j_call: TRBJ1-6
cdr3_aa: CSVDGRDKEYQETQYF; cdr3_nt: TGCAGCGTGGACGGGAGGGACAAAGAGTACCAAGAGACCCAGTACTTC; clone_size: .; d_call: TRBD2; v_call: TRBV29-1; j_call: TRBJ2-5
cdr3_aa: CASSRSSQANLVYNEQFF; cdr3_nt: TGTGCCAGCTCACGGAGTTCACAGGCAAACCTCGTCTACAATGAGCAGTTCTTC; clone_size: .; d_call: .; v_call: TRBV18; j_call: TRBJ2-1
cdr3_aa: CASTLRTGLVENIQYF; cdr3_nt: TGTGCCAGCACTCTAAGAACAGGCTTGGTCGAAAACATTCAGTACTTC; clone_size: .; d_call: .; v_call: TRBV6-1; j_call: TRBJ2-4
cdr3_aa: CSVDGLAGVNKPDTQYF; cdr3_nt: TGCAGCGTTGATGGACTAGCGGGAGTGAACAAGCCAGATACGCAGTATTTT; clone_size: once; d_call: TRBD2; v_call: TRBV29-1; j_call: TRBJ2-3
cdr3_aa: CSVGDTNSPLHF; cdr3_nt: TGCAGCGTTGGGGACACTAATTCACCCCTCCACTTT; clone_size: .; d_call: .; v_call: TRBV29-1; j_call: TRBJ1-6
cdr3_aa: CSVVSGGNQPQHF; cdr3_nt: TGCAGCGTTGTGTCGGGTGGCAATCAGCCCCAGCATTTT; clone_size: few; d_call: .; v_call: TRBV29-1; j_call: TRBJ1-5
cdr3_aa: CASSGTFIYNEQFF; cdr3_nt: TGTGCCAGCAGCGGGACATTTATTTACAATGAGCAGTTCTTC; clone_size: .; d_call: .; v_call: TRBV3-1; j_call: TRBJ2-1
cdr3_aa: CASSLSLTQYF; cdr3_nt: TGTGCCAGCAGCTTGTCCCTGACCCAGTACTTC; clone_size: .; d_call: .; v_call: TRBV7-2; j_call: TRBJ2-5
cdr3_aa: CSVAKGARTEAFF; cdr3_nt: TGCAGCGTCGCGAAGGGGGCCCGTACTGAAGCTTTCTTT; clone_size: .; d_call: TRBD1; v_call: TRBV29-1; j_call: TRBJ1-1
cdr3_aa: CASSLGTGYRSYEQYF; cdr3_nt: TGTGCCAGCAGTTTAGGGACAGGGTATAGGTCCTACGAGCAGTACTTC; clone_size: once; d_call: TRBD1; v_call: TRBV28; j_call: TRBJ2-7
cdr3_aa: CASSGLRQVGNEQFF; cdr3_nt: TGTGCCAGCAGTGGGTTGCGACAGGTGGGCAATGAGCAGTTCTTC; clone_size: few; d_call: .; v_call: TRBV2; j_call: TRBJ2-1
cdr3_aa: CASSQDRTGYEQYF; cdr3_nt: TGCGCCAGCAGCCAAGACAGGACAGGCTACGAGCAGTACTTC; clone_size: .; d_call: TRBD1; v_call: TRBV4-3; j_call: TRBJ2-7
cdr3_aa: CASSLGPLAGGPKAQYF; cdr3_nt: TGTGCCAGCAGCTTAGGCCCCCTAGCGGGAGGGCCGAAGGCCCAGTACTTC; clone_size: .; d_call: TRBD2; v_call: TRBV7-2; j_call: TRBJ2-7
cdr3_aa: CASSPLGRTQDGGYTF; cdr3_nt: TGTGCCAGCTCACCACTGGGCAGGACCCAGGATGGGGGCTACACCTTC; clone_size: .; d_call: .; v_call: TRBV18; j_call: TRBJ1-2
cdr3_aa: CASSLDRWRGNYGYTF; cdr3_nt: TGTGCCAGCAGCTTAGATCGGTGGCGCGGTAACTATGGCTACACCTTC; clone_size: few; d_call: .; v_call: TRBV11-2; j_call: TRBJ1-2
cdr3_aa: CATSREGIQPQHF; cdr3_nt: TGTGCCACCAGCAGAGAAGGAATACAGCCCCAGCATTTT; clone_size: .; d_call: .; v_call: TRBV15; j_call: TRBJ1-5
cdr3_aa: CSVVGPLSGGTDTQYF; cdr3_nt: TGCAGCGTGGTGGGCCCCTTGAGCGGCGGCACAGATACGCAGTATTTT; clone_size: few; d_call: .; v_call: TRBV29-1; j_call: TRBJ2-3
cdr3_aa: CASRPSWYEQYF; cdr3_nt: TGTGCCAGCAGACCCTCGTGGTATGAGCAGTACTTC; clone_size: .; d_call: .; v_call: TRBV6-5; j_call: TRBJ2-5
cdr3_aa: CASSQATKGYNEQFF; cdr3_nt: TGTGCCAGCAGTCAGGCTACAAAGGGTTACAATGAGCAGTTCTTC; clone_size: .; d_call: .; v_call: TRBV12-3/TRBV12-4; j_call: TRBJ2-1
cdr3_aa: CASGRDRGPETQYF; cdr3_nt: TGTGCCAGCGGCAGGGACAGGGGCCCAGAGACCCAGTACTTC; clone_size: .; d_call: TRBD1; v_call: TRBV6-1; j_call: TRBJ2-5
cdr3_aa: CASSSLGLAGNNEQFF; cdr3_nt: TGTGCCAGCAGTTCCTTGGGACTAGCGGGAAACAATGAGCAGTTCTTC; clone_size: .; d_call: TRBD2; v_call: TRBV27; j_call: TRBJ2-1
cdr3_aa: CATKWGMNTEAFF; cdr3_nt: TGTGCCACCAAATGGGGGATGAACACTGAAGCTTTCTTT; clone_size: .; d_call: .; v_call: TRBV6-1; j_call: TRBJ1-1